Detailed here is one T cell receptor beta chain. The authors' processing: Using reference gene primer amplification, nucleated cell counts were estimated. Using immunoSEQ multiplex PCR, the repertoire was profiled, and TCRdb retains in-frame clones only, with some absent. That table supplies the V and J calls and clone size; D and trimming were determined from the DNA. The data contain roughly 180,000 clones, more than 70% of them seen just once; the ten biggest clones take up roughly 8.2%. Germline lookup yields CDR1 SGHTA and CDR2 FQGTGA. J lost 0 bases, V lost 8 bases, and 1 base had no gene match. This CDR3 is built from 13 residues. This entry is derived from a study of blood T cell repertoires in COVID-19. Overall study context: Acute and convalescent COVID-19 samples came from the United States, Italy and Spain. In each case, the material was cDNA or gDNA derived from T cells, B-cell-depleted T cells, or PBMCs.

The sequence was obtained from a woman aged 60 to 75 with acute or convalescent COVID-19. Sequenced: peripheral blood. This chain connects TRBV7-3 to TRBJ2-3, with TRBD2 identical over 8 bases. The DNA for the CDR3 is TGTGCCAGCGCTAGCGGGAGCACAGATACGCAGTATTTT. Encoded protein: CASASGSTDTQYF.